A single sample is the source of the 11 T cell receptor beta chains below, sequenced in a study of CD8+ T cells in alopecia areata. Treatment: oral pan-JAK inhibitor, 5-10 mg twice daily. TCR sequencing used cDNA made by reverse transcription of extracted RNA. Method: immunoSEQ multiplex PCR; TCRdb's copy keeps in-frame clones and lacks some. The table has 200,000 to 250,000 clones, 40% to 55% seen once. Here the sequenced sample was CD4+ T cells sorted from blood, taken at approximately week 37, from a patient treated with tofacitinib. All receptors come from a human donor with alopecia areata.

This chain uses TRBV30 with TRBJ2-3, with a weak D call TRBD2 (5 bases). CDR3 length: 13 residues. Trimming removed 3 bases from V and 3 bases from J, with 10 bases in between. The germline V gene encodes CDR1 GTSNPN and CDR2 SVGIG (reference sequence). The CDR3 region has the DNA TGTGCCTGGAGACTCCTAGCTACAGATACGCAGTATTTT. It is translated as CAWRLLATDTQYF.

The rearrangement links TRBV4-2 to TRBJ1-2, with D possibly TRBD1 on 6 matching bases. The CDR3 totals 15 residues. V was shortened by 0 bases and J by 5 bases, with 13 bases between the two germline ends. Germline V gives CDR1 LGHNA, CDR2 YNFKEQ. The CDR3 loop reads CASSQDGTTFYGYTF. The CDR3 DNA reads TGTGCCAGCAGCCAAGACGGGACAACCTTTTATGGCTACACCTTC.

The chain uses TRBV28 and TRBJ2-7; TRBD1 aligns across 7 bases. Germline V CDR1 and CDR2: MDHEN, SYDVKM. Trimming cost V 5 bases and J 4 bases; bases outside gene matches: 11. The CDR3 sequence is 15 residues long. CDR3 DNA sequence: TGTGCCAGCAGTCCTAGGGGGCGAAGTAAGTACGAGCAGTACTTC. Residues: CASSPRGRSKYEQYF.

This rearrangement joins TRBV7-9 to TRBJ2-3; D call uncertain. In germline, CDR1 is SEHNR, CDR2 FQNEAQ (reference sequence). The germline V and J ends were trimmed by 3 bases and 1 base, with 2 bases remaining between them. The CDR3 is made up of 12 amino acids. The DNA for the CDR3 is TGTGCCAGCAGCTTGGGCACAGATACGCAGTATTTT. Translated, it gives CASSLGTDTQYF. The complete variable domain, with remaining parts taken from reference TRBV7-9 and TRBJ2-3, reads DTGVSQNPRHKITKRGQNVTFRCDPISEHNRLYWYRQTLGQGPEFLTYFQNEAQLEKSRLLSDRFSAERPKGSFSTLEIQRTEQGDSAMYLCASSLGTDTQYFGPGTRLTVL.

This clone has only a few counts. The chain employs TRBV7-8 and TRBJ2-7; D might be TRBD2 (7 bases). The CDR3 contains 17 residues. Germline V gene sequence: CDR1 SGHVS, CDR2 FQNEAQ. V shed 5 bases and J shed 2 bases, with 22 bases lying between them. CDR3 region: CASSPTGRGAQTYEQYF. CDR3 sequence (DNA): TGTGCCAGCAGCCCCACGGGTCGGGGGGCACAAACCTACGAGCAGTACTTC.

This chain links TRBV30 with TRBJ2-6, with no clear D. CDR3 length: 13 amino acids. Trimming removed 3 bases from V and 9 bases from J, with 12 bases in between. Germline values: CDR1 GTSNPN, CDR2 SVGIG (reference sequence). Here the CDR3 reads CAWRGSRVNVLTF. CDR3 coding DNA: TGTGCCTGGAGGGGCAGTAGGGTCAACGTCCTGACTTTC.

There are many counts of this clone. The chain joins TRBV18 to TRBJ2-7, with D perhaps being TRBD1 or TRBD2 (6 bases each). CDR1 and CDR2 (germline): KGHSH, LQKENI. The germline V and J ends were trimmed by 5 bases and 4 bases, with 15 bases remaining between them. The CDR3 loop spans 14 amino acids. The CDR3 nucleotides read TGTGCCAGCTCAACCGGGGGCGGTCCATACGAGCAGTACTTC. The encoded protein is CASSTGGGPYEQYF.

V is TRBV6-5 and J is TRBJ2-5; D uncertain. Looked up from germline, CDR1 is MNHEY and CDR2 is SVGAGI. The CDR3 has 15 residues. V lost 2 bases to trimming and J lost 1 base, with 11 bases between them. CDR3 bases: TGTGCCAGCAGTTACGATATGGGCCCCCAAGAGACCCAGTACTTC. Amino acid sequence: CASSYDMGPQETQYF.

This clone was counted once. This chain uses TRBV5-1 with TRBJ2-5, with D uncertain. CDR3 size: 15 residues. Germline V gene lookup returns CDR1 SGHRS and CDR2 YFSETQ. V shed 1 base and J shed 5 bases, with 15 bases lying between them. CDR3 coding DNA: TGCGCCAGCAGCTTGCAGGACCCAGCCAGTGAGACCCAGTACTTC. Its protein product is CASSLQDPASETQYF.

This clone turned up a few times. The rearrangement joins TRBV30 to TRBJ2-7, with 9 bases identical to TRBD1. V trimming: 5 bases; J trimming: 4 bases; junction bases outside the gene matches: 0. CDR1 is GTSNPN, CDR2 SVGIG, per germline (reference sequence). CDR3 size: 11 residues. The CDR3 protein is CAWDRGYEQYF. The CDR3 DNA follows: TGTGCCTGGGACAGGGGGTACGAGCAGTACTTC. Complete variable domain (other parts from reference TRBV30 and TRBJ2-7): SQTIHQWPATLVQPVGSPLSLECTVEGTSNPNLYWYRQAAGRGLQLLFYSVGIGQISSEVPQNLSASRPQDRQFILSSKKLLLSDSGFYLCAWDRGYEQYFGPGTRLTVT.

Only a few counts were recorded for this clone. Within the sample, other DNA sequences also encode this same CDR3. The CDR3 nucleotides are TGTGCCAGCAGCTTAGTTGTCTCTGGGGCCAACGTCCTGACTTTC. Residues: CASSLVVSGANVLTF. The chain recombines TRBV11-2 with TRBJ2-6; D unresolved. Germline V lookup: CDR1 SGHAT, CDR2 FQNNGV. The CDR3 sequence is 15 residues long. The ends were cut back, 1 base at V and 0 bases at J, with 4 bases in the middle. Full variable domain (missing parts from reference TRBV11-2 and TRBJ2-6): EAGVAQSPRYKIIEKRQSVAFWCNPISGHATLYWYQQILGQGPKLLIQFQNNGVVDDSQLPKDRFSAERLKGVDSTLKIQPAKLEDSAVYLCASSLVVSGANVLTFGAGSRLTVL.